Listed here are 26 T cell receptor beta chains from one sample, sequenced in a study of blood T cell repertoires in COVID-19. The protocol was immunoSEQ multiplex PCR, while the TCRdb copy is restricted to in-frame clones and leaves out a portion. The sample consists of over 400,000 clones, roughly nine tenths of them appearing once. Sequencing was done on a sample of peripheral blood. The source of these receptors is a woman in her forties or fifties with COVID-19, enrolled during active disease.

V usage is TRBV9 and J usage is TRBJ2-2, with 9 bases that match TRBD1. The trim removed 1 base at V and 6 bases at J, leaving 10 bases unmatched. Looked up from germline, CDR1 is SGDLS and CDR2 is YYNGEE. This CDR3 has 17 amino acids. CDR3 coding DNA: TGTGCCAGCAGCGTACCCGGGACAGGGAGTGTGGCCGGGGAGCTGTTTTTT. As protein: CASSVPGTGSVAGELFF.

The CDR3 region has the DNA TGTGCCAGCAGCTTCTTCGAGGGTCCTGGGGCCAACGTCCTGACTTTC. Residues: CASSFFEGPGANVLTF. V usage is TRBV5-4 and J usage is TRBJ2-6, with D perhaps TRBD2 (5 bases). Trimming removed 2 bases from V and 2 bases from J, with 11 bases in between. Germline V gives CDR1 SGHNT, CDR2 YYREEE (reference sequence). The CDR3 is 16 residues long.

The chain carries TRBV14 and TRBJ2-7; possible D gene TRBD2, 6 bases. CDR3 length: 17 residues. Germline V CDR1 and CDR2: SGHDN, FVKESK. V lost 0 bases and J 5 bases, leaving 20 bases between the germline ends. This CDR3 reads CASSQEHRRRGGDEQYF. Here the CDR3 DNA reads TGTGCCAGCAGCCAAGAACATAGGAGGAGGGGCGGCGACGAGCAGTACTTC.

The V gene is TRBV30, the J gene TRBJ1-1; 8 bases map to TRBD1. The CDR3 extends over 14 amino acids. Germline V CDR1 and CDR2: GTSNPN, SVGIG (reference sequence). The V and J ends lost 3 bases and 0 bases, in that order; junction bases with no gene match: 3. The CDR3 loop reads CAWRRQGLNTEAFF. The CDR3 nucleotides are TGTGCCTGGAGGCGACAGGGGCTGAACACTGAAGCTTTCTTT.

The chain carries TRBV6-5 and TRBJ1-1; D not certain. V lost 2 bases, J lost 1 base, and 8 bases lay in between. The CDR3 runs to 14 residues. CDR1 MNHEY and CDR2 SVGAGI come from the germline V gene. The CDR3 coding sequence is TGTGCCAGCAGTTACGGGAGACCGAACACTGAAGCTTTCTTT. Translation: CASSYGRPNTEAFF.

The chain links TRBV11-1 to TRBJ2-7; 10 bases fit TRBD1. V shed 0 bases, J shed 3 bases, and the junction held 2 bases outside the gene matches. Germline CDR1 reads SGHAT; CDR2 reads FQDESV (reference sequence). The CDR3 covers 15 residues. The CDR3 coding sequence is TGTGCCAGCAGCTTAGCGGGGGACAGGGGCTACGAGCAGTACTTC. Translating gives CASSLAGDRGYEQYF.

The J gene is TRBJ1-6, the V gene TRBV6-5; the match to TRBD1 covers 7 bases. CDR1 is MNHEY and CDR2 is SVGAGI in the germline V gene. V was clipped by 6 bases and J by 6 bases; unmatched bases: 5. The CDR3 sequence is 14 residues long. The CDR3 region has the DNA TGTGCCAGCAGCCGTGACAGGGCTAATTCACCCCTCCACTTT. It codes for CASSRDRANSPLHF.

Concerning this clone itself: Its ends do not fully match the called genes, so a read error is possible. The chain is built from TRBV5-4 and TRBJ2-2, with D possibly being TRBD2 (6 bases). CDR1 is SGHNT and CDR2 is YYREEE in the germline V gene (reference sequence). The CDR3 is made up of 15 amino acids. The DNA of the CDR3 is TGTGCCAGCAGGAGAGAGCGGGCGAATACCGGGGAGCTGTTTTTT. Its translation: CASRRERANTGELFF.

The gene calls are TRBV3-1 (or the pseudogene TRBV3-2) and TRBJ2-1; 11 positions match TRBD2. The CDR3 length is 15 residues. In germline, CDR1 is LGHDT, CDR2 YNNKEL (reference sequence). J was trimmed by 7 bases and V by 2 bases; bases with no gene match: 4. The CDR3 is CASSQLAGGQNEQFF. The CDR3 DNA reads TGTGCCAGCAGCCAACTAGCGGGGGGCCAGAATGAGCAGTTCTTC.

This clone was detected once. The genes are TRBV6-6 and TRBJ1-3, with D maybe TRBD1 (6 bases). Germline lookup yields CDR1 MNHNY and CDR2 SVGAGI (reference sequence). V lost 4 bases, J lost 10 bases, and 23 bases lay in between. This CDR3 is built from 16 residues. The DNA for the CDR3 is TGTGCCAGCAGTTCTTTACACGGACAGACGAAATGGACCATATATTTT. Translation: CASSSLHGQTKWTIYF.

The CDR3 loop is CASSEGAEGEGYGYTF. CDR3 DNA sequence: TGTGCCAGCAGCGAGGGGGCCGAAGGGGAAGGCTATGGCTACACCTTC. The chain combines TRBV9 with TRBJ1-2; 7 nucleotides line up with TRBD1. Trimming cost V 3 bases and J 4 bases; bases outside gene matches: 12. Looked up from germline, CDR1 is SGDLS and CDR2 is YYNGEE. This CDR3 region has 16 residues.

The chain employs TRBV9 and TRBJ1-2; tentative D call: TRBD1 (6 bases). Germline loops: CDR1 SGDLS, CDR2 YYNGEE. V lost 4 bases, J lost 0 bases, and 16 bases lay in between. This CDR3 comprises 16 residues. The CDR3 is CASSPRRGAPNYGYTF. The CDR3 DNA sequence: TGTGCCAGCAGCCCTCGGCGGGGGGCGCCTAACTATGGCTACACCTTC.

This chain joins TRBV5-8 and TRBJ1-2; no definite D call. The germline gives CDR1 SGHTS, CDR2 YDEGEE. V was pared by 2 bases and J by 3 bases, with 8 bases between. CDR3 size: 13 residues. The DNA of the CDR3 is TGTGCCAGCAGCTTTCAGTCGCACTATGGCTACACCTTC. Translation gives CASSFQSHYGYTF.

The rearrangement joins TRBV3-1 (or the pseudogene TRBV3-2) to TRBJ2-7, with 9 bases lining up with TRBD1. The CDR3 length is 16 residues. Germline values: CDR1 LGHDT, CDR2 YNNKEL (reference sequence). V shed 4 bases, J shed 2 bases, and the junction held 9 bases outside the gene matches. The CDR3 DNA reads as TGTGCCAGCAGCCCCTCACCGGGACAGGGTCCCTACGAGCAGTACTTC. This codes for CASSPSPGQGPYEQYF.

This chain connects TRBV6-5 to TRBJ1-2, with a weak D call TRBD1 (5 bases). The germline V gene encodes CDR1 MNHEY and CDR2 SVGAGI. CDR3 length: 13 residues. Trimming left V 8 bases short and J 0 bases short, with 10 bases between. In nucleotides, the CDR3 is TGTGCCAGCCAGGGCAGGGCTAACTATGGCTACACCTTC. This encodes CASQGRANYGYTF.

This clone appeared a single time. The V gene is TRBV27, the J gene TRBJ2-7; TRBD1 is a possible D gene (6 bases). Germline V lookup: CDR1 MNHEY, CDR2 SMNVEV (reference sequence). This CDR3 spans 13 amino acids. V was trimmed by 2 bases and J by 2 bases, leaving 7 bases between them. CDR3 region: CASSLKGAYEQYF. In nucleotides, the CDR3 is TGTGCCAGCAGTTTAAAGGGGGCCTACGAGCAGTACTTC.

This clone was seen only a few times. V usage is TRBV27 and J usage is TRBJ1-3; D call uncertain. CDR3 length: 16 residues. V dropped 5 bases and J dropped 4 bases, with 18 bases sitting between them. Germline V gene sequence: CDR1 MNHEY, CDR2 SMNVEV (reference sequence). This CDR3 is CASSPPGLMSGNTIYF. DNA of the CDR3: TGTGCCAGCAGTCCCCCCGGGTTAATGTCCGGAAACACCATATATTTT.

CDR3: CATSDPTGDAQETQYF. DNA of the CDR3: TGTGCCACCAGTGATCCTACAGGGGATGCACAAGAGACCCAGTACTTC. The rearrangement links TRBV24-1 to TRBJ2-5; 7 bases map to TRBD1. The CDR3 extends over 16 amino acids. The germline gives CDR1 KGHDR, CDR2 SFDVKD. V was clipped by 3 bases and J by 2 bases; unmatched bases: 8.

A note on this clone: Other nucleotide sequences in the sample specify the same CDR3. The J gene is TRBJ1-5, the V gene TRBV30; D is perhaps TRBD1 (5 bases). Trimming pared 3 bases from V and 4 bases from J, leaving 7 bases between. Germline lookup yields CDR1 GTSNPN and CDR2 SVGIG (reference sequence). This CDR3 region has 12 residues. CDR3 sequence: CAWSRDNQPQHF. In nucleotides, the CDR3 is TGTGCCTGGAGCAGGGATAATCAGCCCCAGCATTTT.

The CDR3 DNA reads TGTGCCAGCAGTCGGGGGGGACCTGATAGGGGCACCATATATTTT. Amino acid sequence: CASSRGGPDRGTIYF. The chain has TRBV28 and TRBJ1-3; D perhaps matches TRBD1 (5 bases). The CDR3 spans 15 residues. Trimming stripped 5 bases from V and 9 bases from J, with 20 bases between. Germline V gene sequence: CDR1 MDHEN, CDR2 SYDVKM.

This clone was picked up a small number of times. The chain has TRBV5-1 and TRBJ2-2; D gene unclear. Per the germline V gene, CDR1 is SGHRS and CDR2 is YFSETQ. Trimming removed 0 bases at V and 1 base at J, with 4 bases between. This CDR3 contains 14 residues. CDR3 bases: TGCGCCAGCAGCTTGGCCGGGAACACCGGGGAGCTGTTTTTT. Amino acid sequence: CASSLAGNTGELFF.

The chain employs TRBV4-2 and TRBJ1-2; 7 nucleotides match TRBD1. J lost 5 bases, V lost 2 bases, and 5 bases had no gene match. The length of the CDR3 is 14 residues. Germline CDR1 reads LGHNA; CDR2 reads YNFKEQ. In DNA, the CDR3 is TGTGCCAGCAGCCAAACCGGGACAGATTATGGCTACACCTTC. Protein sequence: CASSQTGTDYGYTF.

V gene TRBV5-1 combines with J gene TRBJ1-1; D is uncertain. V was cut by 4 bases and J by 1 base, with 17 bases left in between. The CDR3 sequence is 16 residues long. The germline CDR1 and CDR2 sequences are SGHRS and YFSETQ. The CDR3 DNA reads as TGCGCCAGCAGCACAGCCTCCCAGGTTTCGAACACTGAAGCTTTCTTT. Translated, it gives CASSTASQVSNTEAFF.

To note about this clone: One end of the junction does not line up with germline, which may come from a read error. The chain employs TRBV4-1 and TRBJ1-2, with TRBD1 as a possible D gene (6 bases). This CDR3 comprises 15 residues. Germline assignment: CDR1 MGHRA and CDR2 YSYEKL. This CDR3 reads CASSQPSGDRPSLAF. The CDR3 region has the DNA TGCGCCAGCAGCCAACCTTCAGGCGACAGGCCGAGCCTCGCCTTC.

The chain recombines TRBV5-1 with TRBJ1-2, with D possibly matching TRBD1 (6 bases). The V gene lost 4 bases and the J gene lost 2 bases, with 9 bases spanning the gap. Per germline, CDR1 SGHRS and CDR2 YFSETQ. This CDR3 comprises 13 residues. The CDR3 DNA sequence: TGCGCCAGCAGCCCTAGGGGGAACTATGGCTACACCTTC. This gives the protein CASSPRGNYGYTF.

The genes are TRBV11-1 and TRBJ1-1; D is possibly TRBD1 (5 bases). Trimming cost V 2 bases and J 5 bases, with 15 bases left between them. The length of the CDR3 is 15 residues. The germline V gene has CDR1 SGHAT and CDR2 FQDESV (reference sequence). CDR3 loop: CASSLMQGARTEAFF. In DNA form, the CDR3 reads TGTGCCAGCAGCTTAATGCAAGGGGCGAGGACTGAAGCTTTCTTT.